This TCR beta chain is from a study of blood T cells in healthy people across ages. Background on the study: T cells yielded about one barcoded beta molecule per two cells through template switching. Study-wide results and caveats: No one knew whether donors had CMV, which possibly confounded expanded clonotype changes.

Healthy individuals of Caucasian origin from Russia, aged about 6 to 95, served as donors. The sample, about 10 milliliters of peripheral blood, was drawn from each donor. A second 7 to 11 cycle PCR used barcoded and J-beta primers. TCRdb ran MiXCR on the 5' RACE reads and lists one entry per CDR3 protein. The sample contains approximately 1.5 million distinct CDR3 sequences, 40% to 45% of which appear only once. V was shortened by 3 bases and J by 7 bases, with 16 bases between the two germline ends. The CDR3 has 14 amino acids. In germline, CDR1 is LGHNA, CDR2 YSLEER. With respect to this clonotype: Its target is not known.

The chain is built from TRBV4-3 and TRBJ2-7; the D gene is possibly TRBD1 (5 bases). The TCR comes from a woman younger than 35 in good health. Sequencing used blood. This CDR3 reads CASSHRRGYNEQYF. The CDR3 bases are TGCGCCAGCAGCCATCGTAGGGGCTACAATGAGCAGTACTTC.